A selection of T cell receptor beta chains follows, all from one sample in a study of T cells in narcolepsy. The protocol was immunoSEQ multiplex PCR, while the TCRdb copy is restricted to in-frame clones and leaves out a portion. Among approximately 35,000 clones, more than 70% were seen once, and the ten largest hold 0.8% to 1.2%. The sample consisted of memory (CD45RA-) CD4+ T cells from blood. The receptors stem from a human donor in good health. The CDR3 runs from the conserved cysteine through the conserved F or W. D genes are given only for firm matches. Size tells how often a clone was seen (once, few, many) or the class of an expanded clone, and some rows leave it out.

j_call	d_call	v_call	clone_size	cdr3_aa	cdr3_nt
TRBJ1-3	.	TRBV14	few	CASSPQDTRSGNTIYF	TGTGCCAGCAGCCCCCAGGACACACGCTCTGGAAACACCATATATTTT
TRBJ1-1	.	TRBV6-6	.	CASSYNGGNTEAFF	TGTGCCAGCAGTTACAATGGGGGGAACACTGAAGCTTTCTTT
TRBJ2-4	.	TRBV7-2	.	CASSPVRGQNIQYF	TGTGCCAGCAGTCCCGTCCGGGGCCAAAACATTCAGTACTTC
TRBJ2-5	.	TRBV7-2	.	CASSLKTGSSQETQYF	TGTGCCAGCAGCTTAAAGACTGGAAGCAGCCAAGAGACCCAGTACTTC
TRBJ1-2	.	TRBV19	.	CASSPPDRNRGYTF	TGTGCCAGTAGTCCCCCCGACAGGAACCGAGGCTACACCTTC
TRBJ1-1	.	TRBV9	few	CASSVAENTEAFF	TGTGCCAGCAGCGTAGCAGAGAACACTGAAGCTTTCTTT
TRBJ2-3	TRBD2	TRBV9	.	CASSVDPAGGPTDTQYF	TGTGCCAGCAGCGTAGATCCAGCGGGGGGCCCCACAGATACGCAGTATTTT
TRBJ2-5	TRBD2	TRBV2	.	CASSEEALGLAGGKETQYF	TGTGCCAGCAGTGAAGAGGCCCTGGGACTAGCGGGGGGGAAAGAGACCCAGTACTTC
TRBJ2-1	.	TRBV15	.	CATSREQAGQYNEQFF	TGTGCCACCAGCAGAGAACAAGCGGGCCAGTACAATGAGCAGTTCTTC
TRBJ2-5	.	TRBV14	.	CASSQRGAPGTAYF	TGTGCCAGCAGCCAGCGGGGGGCTCCCGGGACAGCGTACTTC
TRBJ1-5	.	TRBV7-2	.	CASSLRRFTGGDQPQHF	TGTGCCAGCAGCTTACGGAGATTTACTGGGGGCGATCAGCCCCAGCATTTT
TRBJ2-1	TRBD2	TRBV7-3	.	CASSQGTSAYNEQFF	TGTGCCAGCAGCCAAGGGACTAGCGCATACAATGAGCAGTTCTTC
TRBJ2-5	.	TRBV7-8	.	CASSLTRLPPQETQYF	TGTGCCAGCAGCTTAACCAGACTACCTCCCCAAGAGACCCAGTACTTC
TRBJ2-1	TRBD2	TRBV19	few	CASSISGGTYNEQFF	TGTGCCAGTAGTATAAGCGGGGGAACCTACAATGAGCAGTTCTTC
TRBJ2-1	TRBD1	TRBV6-1	.	CASSEVGGTGRREQFF	TGTGCCAGCAGTGAAGTTGGGGGGACAGGCCGGAGAGAGCAGTTCTTC
TRBJ1-2	.	TRBV2	.	CASSEAGHPDGYTF	TGTGCCAGCAGTGAAGCGGGGCACCCCGATGGCTACACCTTC
TRBJ2-1	TRBD2	TRBV27	.	CASSFLRSGTSGGATGEQFF	TGTGCCAGCAGTTTCCTACGATCCGGGACTAGCGGGGGGGCCACTGGTGAGCAGTTCTTC
TRBJ2-7	.	TRBV29-1	.	CSVDWGSANEQYF	TGCAGCGTTGACTGGGGGAGTGCCAACGAGCAGTACTTC
TRBJ2-7	TRBD2	TRBV18	.	CASSPPAAGGEQYF	TGTGCCAGCTCACCACCGGCGGCGGGGGGGGAGCAGTACTTC
TRBJ2-1	.	TRBV7-8	few	CASSFRRSYNEQFF	TGTGCCAGCAGCTTCCGGAGGTCCTACAATGAGCAGTTCTTC
TRBJ2-7	.	TRBV7-2	.	CASSLGGGKTYEQYF	TGTGCCAGCAGCTTAGGGGGGGGCAAAACCTACGAGCAGTACTTC
TRBJ2-3	TRBD1	TRBV14	.	CASSRRQGPTDTQYF	TGTGCCAGCAGCCGAAGACAGGGACCCACAGATACGCAGTATTTT
TRBJ1-3	.	TRBV6-6	.	CASSYSLFGNTIYF	TGTGCCAGCAGTTACTCGCTATTTGGAAACACCATATATTTT
TRBJ2-5	.	TRBV29-1	.	CSVVSGVETQYF	TGCAGCGTTGTTTCGGGAGTAGAGACCCAGTACTTC
TRBJ2-5	TRBD2	TRBV5-1	.	CASMGGGNIQETQYF	TGCGCCAGCATGGGCGGGGGGAACATCCAAGAGACCCAGTACTTC
TRBJ2-5	.	TRBV6-5	.	CASSFGRLGTQYF	TGTGCCAGCAGCTTCGGCCGGCTGGGGACCCAGTACTTC
TRBJ2-6	.	TRBV7-3	.	CASSLTGQTSGANVLTF	TGTGCCAGCAGCTTAACGGGGCAGACCTCTGGGGCCAACGTCCTGACTTTC